A selection of T cell receptor beta chains follows, all from one sample in a study of T-cell memory formation after mild COVID-19. Each CDR3 protein gets one entry after TCRdb re-called the 5' RACE reads with MiXCR. The sample carries some 450,000 distinct CDR3 sequences, 15% to 20% recorded once. The specimen sequenced was PBMCs or a T cell subset sorted from them (not recorded which). Receptor source: a man between 18 and 35 years old who had mild COVID-19 (a few samples of this study predate the infection). Cell type and time point are not known. Both conserved end residues are part of each CDR3. A D gene is named only where the DNA matches it firmly. Clone size is stated in some rows and not others, as once, few, many or a class when expanded.

cdr3_aa,cdr3_nt,v_call,j_call,clone_size,d_call
CASSLVPRGQNEQYF,TGTGCCAGCAGCTTAGTCCCCAGGGGGCAAAACGAGCAGTACTTC,TRBV13,TRBJ2-7,NA,TRBD1
CASSLGKRGVTYNEQFF,TGCGCCAGCAGCTTGGGAAAAAGAGGGGTGACCTACAATGAGCAGTTCTTC,TRBV5-1,TRBJ2-1,NA,NA
CASSSNLAGGEQFF,TGTGCTAGCAGCTCCAATCTAGCGGGGGGTGAGCAGTTCTTC,TRBV7-7,TRBJ2-1,few,TRBD2
CASSPGQGHPYNSPLHF,TGTGCCAGCTCTCCGGGACAGGGGCACCCCTATAATTCACCCCTCCACTTT,TRBV6-8,TRBJ1-6,NA,TRBD1
CASSQYLRDEAPETQYF,TGCGCCAGCAGCCAATACCTCCGCGACGAAGCCCCAGAGACCCAGTACTTC,TRBV4-3,TRBJ2-5,few,NA
CSVGDRVGETQYF,TGCAGCGTGGGGGACAGGGTCGGAGAGACCCAGTACTTC,TRBV29-1,TRBJ2-5,few,TRBD1
CASSRRGDNVEQFF,TGTGCCAGCAGCCGGCGGGGGGACAACGTTGAGCAGTTCTTC,TRBV3-1,TRBJ2-1,NA,TRBD2
CASSPRTGNAETQYF,TGTGCCAGCAGCCCCCGGACAGGGAACGCGGAGACCCAGTACTTC,TRBV7-9,TRBJ2-5,few,TRBD1
CASSQEAHANTEAFF,TGTGCCAGCAGCCAAGAGGCACACGCGAACACTGAAGCTTTCTTT,TRBV4-2,TRBJ1-1,NA,NA
CASSYTSRGFEKLFF,TGTGCCAGCAGTTACACTTCTCGCGGTTTTGAAAAACTGTTTTTT,TRBV6-5,TRBJ1-4,NA,NA
CATSDPGLRIDTQYF,TGTGCCACCAGTGATCCGGGACTCCGTATAGATACGCAGTATTTT,TRBV24-1,TRBJ2-3,NA,NA
CASSPRDSIQETQYF,TGTGCCAGCAGCCCCCGGGACAGCATCCAAGAGACCCAGTACTTC,TRBV12-3/TRBV12-4,TRBJ2-5,NA,TRBD1
CSAREGLNEQFF,TGCAGTGCTAGAGAAGGCCTCAATGAGCAGTTCTTC,TRBV20-1,TRBJ2-1,few,NA
CASSQPGQGSSPLHF,TGTGCCAGCAGCCAACCCGGACAGGGAAGTTCACCCCTCCACTTT,TRBV4-2,TRBJ1-6,NA,TRBD1
CASSQVQDSPLHF,TGTGCCAGCAGCCAAGTACAAGATTCACCCCTCCACTTT,TRBV9,TRBJ1-6,NA,NA
CASGLENYGYTF,TGTGCTAGTGGTTTGGAAAACTATGGCTACACCTTC,TRBV12-5,TRBJ1-2,NA,NA
CASSRGVSGGVGYGYTF,TGTGCCAGCAGCCGAGGGGTGTCAGGGGGAGTCGGCTATGGCTACACCTTC,TRBV7-9,TRBJ1-2,NA,TRBD1
CASSSRRDREVSPLHF,TGTGCCAGCAGCTCCCGTCGGGACAGGGAAGTTTCACCCCTCCACTTT,TRBV4-2,TRBJ1-6,many,TRBD1
CAISGMELYQPQHF,TGTGCCATCAGTGGCATGGAGCTATATCAGCCCCAGCATTTT,TRBV10-3,TRBJ1-5,NA,NA
CASSLFEAFF,TGTGCCAGCAGCCTCTTCGAAGCTTTCTTT,TRBV7-2,TRBJ1-1,few,NA
CASSSRPQDSNQPQHF,TGTGCCAGCAGCTCCCGTCCACAGGATAGCAATCAGCCCCAGCATTTT,TRBV4-2,TRBJ1-5,NA,NA
CASSEGQQETQYF,TGTGCCAGCAGTGAAGGACAGCAGGAGACCCAGTACTTC,TRBV2,TRBJ2-5,NA,NA
CASRRSGTGSEGSNQPQHF,TGTGCCAGCAGAAGATCGGGCACAGGGTCGGAGGGGAGCAATCAGCCCCAGCATTTT,TRBV28,TRBJ1-5,NA,NA
CSAPIAGPTDTQYF,TGCAGTGCTCCAATAGCGGGGCCCACAGATACGCAGTATTTT,TRBV20-1,TRBJ2-3,NA,TRBD2
CSVEDDVNTEAFF,TGCAGCGTTGAAGACGACGTTAACACTGAAGCTTTCTTT,TRBV29-1,TRBJ1-1,NA,NA
CASSTGQGSGYNF,TGCGCCAGCAGTACCGGACAGGGTAGTGGCTACAACTTC,TRBV5-1,TRBJ1-2,NA,TRBD1
CASSSTGAGETQYF,TGTGCCAGCAGTTCGACAGGGGCGGGGGAGACCCAGTACTTC,TRBV12-3/TRBV12-4,TRBJ2-5,few,TRBD1
CASTPDLNTGELFF,TGTGCCAGCACCCCGGACCTAAACACCGGGGAGCTGTTTTTT,TRBV9,TRBJ2-2,few,NA
CASSFRGQSSEKLFF,TGTGCCAGCAGCTTCAGGGGCCAGAGTAGTGAAAAACTGTTTTTT,TRBV7-2,TRBJ1-4,once,NA
CASTLDENTGELFF,TGTGCCAGTACCTTGGACGAGAACACCGGGGAGCTGTTTTTT,TRBV19,TRBJ2-2,few,NA
CASSQDRGQTEAFF,TGTGCCAGCAGTCAGGACAGGGGGCAAACTGAAGCTTTCTTT,TRBV2,TRBJ1-1,NA,TRBD1
CASSLGFERGNSPLHF,TGTGCCAGCAGCTTAGGGTTCGAAAGGGGCAATTCACCCCTCCACTTT,TRBV7-9,TRBJ1-6,few,NA